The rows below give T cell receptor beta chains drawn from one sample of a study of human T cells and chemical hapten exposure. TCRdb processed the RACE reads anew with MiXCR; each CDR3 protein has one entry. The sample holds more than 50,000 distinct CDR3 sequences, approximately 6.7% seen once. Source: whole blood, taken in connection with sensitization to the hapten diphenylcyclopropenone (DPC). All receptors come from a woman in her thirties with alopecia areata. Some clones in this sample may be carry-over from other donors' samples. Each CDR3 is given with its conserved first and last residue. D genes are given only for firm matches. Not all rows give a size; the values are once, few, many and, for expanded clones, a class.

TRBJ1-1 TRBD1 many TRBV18 CASSPHLGFTPGQGLNTEAFF TGTGCCAGCTCACCACACCTCGGGTTTACACCGGGACAGGGATTAAACACTGAAGCTTTCTTT
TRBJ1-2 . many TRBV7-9 CASSLTELYGYTF TGTGCCAGCAGCTTGACGGAACTGTATGGCTACACCTTC
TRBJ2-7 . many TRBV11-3 CASSLLGGHPYEQYF TGTGCCAGCAGCTTATTGGGGGGGCATCCCTACGAGCAGTACTTC
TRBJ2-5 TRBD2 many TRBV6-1 CASSELAGDQETQYF TGTGCCAGCAGTGAACTAGCGGGGGACCAAGAGACCCAGTACTTC
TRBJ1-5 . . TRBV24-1 CATSAGNSNQPQHF TGTGCCACCAGTGCAGGGAATAGCAATCAGCCCCAGCATTTT
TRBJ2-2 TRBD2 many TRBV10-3 CAISDGGGLAGELFF TGTGCCATCTCCGACGGCGGGGGGCTAGCCGGGGAGCTGTTTTTT
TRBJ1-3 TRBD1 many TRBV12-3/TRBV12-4 CASSWGLGQGPSGNTIYF TGTGCCAGCAGTTGGGGCTTGGGACAGGGACCCTCTGGAAACACCATATATTTT
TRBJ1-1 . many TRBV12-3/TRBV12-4 CASSLQEFDTEAFF TGTGCCAGCAGTCTGCAGGAGTTCGACACTGAAGCTTTCTTT
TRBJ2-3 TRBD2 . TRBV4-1 CASSQTGLAGVQDTQYF TGCGCCAGCAGCCAGACAGGACTAGCGGGGGTTCAAGATACGCAGTATTTT
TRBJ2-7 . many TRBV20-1 CSARRSGYEQYF TGCAGTGCTAGAAGGTCAGGGTACGAGCAGTACTTC
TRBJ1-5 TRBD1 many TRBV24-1 CATSAGTGKNQPQHF TGTGCCACCAGTGCTGGGACAGGGAAAAACCAGCCCCAGCATTTT
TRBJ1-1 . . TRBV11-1 CASSFSAVPGLTEAFF TGTGCCAGCAGCTTTTCAGCCGTCCCCGGCCTCACTGAAGCTTTCTTT
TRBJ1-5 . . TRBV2 CASREEVQAYQPQHF TGTGCCAGCAGGGAAGAGGTGCAGGCGTATCAGCCCCAGCATTTT
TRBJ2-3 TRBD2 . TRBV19 CASGLTSGGSTDTQYF TGTGCCAGTGGCTTGACTAGCGGGGGTAGCACAGATACGCAGTATTTT
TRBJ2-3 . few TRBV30 CAWSSVSGTDTQYF TGTGCCTGGAGTTCGGTATCGGGCACAGATACGCAGTATTTT
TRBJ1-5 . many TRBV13 CASSHTGTAYSNQPQHF TGTGCCAGCAGTCATACCGGGACGGCTTATAGCAATCAGCCCCAGCATTTT
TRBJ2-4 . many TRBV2 CASSVGGKNIQYF TGTGCCAGCAGTGTCGGAGGCAAAAACATTCAGTACTTC
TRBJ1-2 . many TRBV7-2 CASSFGAPVGGYTF TGTGCCAGCAGCTTCGGAGCGCCCGTGGGGGGCTACACCTTC
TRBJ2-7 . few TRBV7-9 CASSPGRASYEQYF TGTGCCAGCAGCCCAGGACGGGCCTCCTACGAGCAGTACTTC
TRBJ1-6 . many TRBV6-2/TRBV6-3 CASSYRAENSPLHF TGTGCCAGCAGTTACCGGGCAGAGAACTCACCCCTCCACTTT
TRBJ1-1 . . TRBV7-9 CASSSAGDVFF TGTGCCAGCAGCTCCGCAGGGGACGTCTTCTTT
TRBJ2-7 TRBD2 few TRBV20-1 CSARKLAGGPVYEQYF TGCAGTGCTAGAAAACTAGCGGGGGGGCCTGTCTACGAGCAGTACTTC
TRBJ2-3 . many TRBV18 CASSPSLTDTQYF TGTGCCAGCTCACCTTCACTAACAGATACGCAGTATTTT
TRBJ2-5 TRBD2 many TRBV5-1 CASSPQRGPDPEKETQYF TGCGCCAGCAGCCCACAGCGGGGCCCCGACCCGGAAAAAGAGACCCAGTACTTC
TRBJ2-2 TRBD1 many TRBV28 CASSLYWGGTGATGELFF TGTGCCAGCAGTTTATATTGGGGCGGGACAGGGGCAACCGGGGAGCTGTTTTTT
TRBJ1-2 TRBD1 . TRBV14 CASSQDDRVPGYTF TGTGCCAGCAGCCAAGACGACAGGGTTCCCGGCTACACCTTC
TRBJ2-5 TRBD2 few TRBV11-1 CASSGGTRECETQYF TGTGCCAGCAGCGGGGGTACGCGGGAGTGTGAGACCCAGTACTTC
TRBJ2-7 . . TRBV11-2 CASMEIRPHGNEQYF TGTGCCAGCATGGAAATTAGGCCGCACGGCAACGAGCAGTACTTC
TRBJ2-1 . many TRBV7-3 CASSLGGRSYNEQFF TGTGCCAGCAGCTTAGGCGGGCGCTCCTACAATGAGCAGTTCTTC
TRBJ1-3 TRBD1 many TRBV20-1 CSAGQGVLSGNTIYF TGCAGTGCCGGACAGGGGGTTCTTTCTGGAAACACCATATATTTT
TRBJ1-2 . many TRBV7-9 CASSPPFEGYTF TGTGCCAGCAGCCCCCCCTTCGAGGGCTACACCTTC
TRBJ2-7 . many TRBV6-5 CASSYRMGGAYEQYF TGTGCCAGCAGTTACCGTATGGGCGGGGCCTACGAGCAGTACTTC
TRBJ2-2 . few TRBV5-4 CASSTKANTGELFF TGTGCCAGCAGTACAAAAGCGAACACCGGGGAGCTGTTTTTT
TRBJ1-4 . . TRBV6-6 CASSYSEGEKLFF TGTGCCAGCAGTTACTCGGAGGGTGAAAAACTGTTTTTT
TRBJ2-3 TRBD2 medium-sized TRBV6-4 CASSDSSGGATDTQYF TGTGCCAGCAGTGACTCGAGCGGGGGGGCCACAGATACGCAGTATTTT
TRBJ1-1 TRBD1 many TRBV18 CASSPFKDRANTEAFF TGTGCCAGCTCACCATTTAAGGACAGGGCGAACACTGAAGCTTTCTTT
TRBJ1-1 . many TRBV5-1 CASSPEVGLGEAFF TGCGCCAGCAGTCCCGAGGTGGGGCTTGGTGAAGCTTTCTTT